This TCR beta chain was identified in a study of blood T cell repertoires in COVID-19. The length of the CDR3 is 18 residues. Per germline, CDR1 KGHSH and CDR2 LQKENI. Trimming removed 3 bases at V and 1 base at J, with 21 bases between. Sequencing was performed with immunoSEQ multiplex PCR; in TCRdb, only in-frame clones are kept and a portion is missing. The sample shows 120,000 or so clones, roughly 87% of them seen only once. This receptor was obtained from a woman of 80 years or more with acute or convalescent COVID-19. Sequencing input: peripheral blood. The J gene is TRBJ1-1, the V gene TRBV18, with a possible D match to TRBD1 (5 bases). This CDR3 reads CASSPRLGADGWNTEAFF. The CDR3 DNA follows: TGTGCCAGCTCACCTCGGTTAGGGGCGGATGGTTGGAACACTGAAGCTTTCTTT.